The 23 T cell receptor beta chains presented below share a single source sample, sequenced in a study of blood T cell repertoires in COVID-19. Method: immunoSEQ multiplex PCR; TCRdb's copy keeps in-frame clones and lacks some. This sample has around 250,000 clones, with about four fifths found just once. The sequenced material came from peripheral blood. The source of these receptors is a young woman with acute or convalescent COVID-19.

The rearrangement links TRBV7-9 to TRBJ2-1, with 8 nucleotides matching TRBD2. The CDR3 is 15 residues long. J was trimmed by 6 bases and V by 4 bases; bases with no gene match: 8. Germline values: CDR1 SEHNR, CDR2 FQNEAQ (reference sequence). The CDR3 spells CASSSGGRARNEQFF. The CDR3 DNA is TGTGCCAGCAGCTCGGGAGGGAGGGCCCGCAATGAGCAGTTCTTC. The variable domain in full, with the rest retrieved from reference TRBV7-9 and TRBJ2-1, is DTGVSQNPRHKITKRGQNVTFRCDPISEHNRLYWYRQTLGQGPEFLTYFQNEAQLEKSRLLSDRFSAERPKGSFSTLEIQRTEQGDSAMYLCASSSGGRARNEQFFGPGTRLTVL.

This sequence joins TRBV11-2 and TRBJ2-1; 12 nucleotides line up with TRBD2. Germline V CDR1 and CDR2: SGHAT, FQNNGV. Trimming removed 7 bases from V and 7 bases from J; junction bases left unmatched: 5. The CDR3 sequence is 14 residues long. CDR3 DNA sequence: TGTGCCAGCAAGACTAGCGGGAGTCTGAATGAGCAGTTCTTC. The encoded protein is CASKTSGSLNEQFF.

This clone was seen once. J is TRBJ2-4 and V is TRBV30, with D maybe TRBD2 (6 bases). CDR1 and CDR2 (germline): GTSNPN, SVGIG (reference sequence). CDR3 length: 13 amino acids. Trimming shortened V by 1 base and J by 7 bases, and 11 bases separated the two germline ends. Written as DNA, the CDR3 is TGTGCCTGGAGTGCAGGGACTCGGAACATTCAGTACTTC. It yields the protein CAWSAGTRNIQYF.

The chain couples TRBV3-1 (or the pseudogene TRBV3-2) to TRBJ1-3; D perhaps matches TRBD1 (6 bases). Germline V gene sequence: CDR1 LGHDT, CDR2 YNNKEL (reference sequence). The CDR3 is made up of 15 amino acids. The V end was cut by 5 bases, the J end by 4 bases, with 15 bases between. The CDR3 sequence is CASSSDSYGGNTIYF. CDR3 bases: TGTGCCAGCAGCTCGGACAGTTACGGAGGAAACACCATATATTTT.

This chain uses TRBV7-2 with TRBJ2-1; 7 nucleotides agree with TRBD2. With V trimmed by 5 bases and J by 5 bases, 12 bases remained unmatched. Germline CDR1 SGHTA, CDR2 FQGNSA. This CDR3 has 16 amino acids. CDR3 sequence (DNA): TGTGCCAGCAGCCATTTACCTGGCGGGAGCCACAATGAGCAGTTCTTC. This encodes CASSHLPGGSHNEQFF.

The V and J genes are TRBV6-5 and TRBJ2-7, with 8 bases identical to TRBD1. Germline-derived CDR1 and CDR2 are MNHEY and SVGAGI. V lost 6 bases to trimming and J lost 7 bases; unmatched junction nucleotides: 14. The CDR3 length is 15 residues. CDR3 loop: CASRMRQGTTGEQYF. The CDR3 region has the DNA TGTGCCAGCAGGATGAGACAGGGGACCACGGGGGAGCAGTACTTC.

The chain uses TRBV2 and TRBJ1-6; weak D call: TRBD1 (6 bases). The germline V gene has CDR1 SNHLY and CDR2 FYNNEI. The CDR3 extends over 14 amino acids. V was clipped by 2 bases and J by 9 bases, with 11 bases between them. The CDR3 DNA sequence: TGTGCCAGCAGTGAACGAGGACAGCTTTCACCCCTCCACTTT. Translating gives CASSERGQLSPLHF.

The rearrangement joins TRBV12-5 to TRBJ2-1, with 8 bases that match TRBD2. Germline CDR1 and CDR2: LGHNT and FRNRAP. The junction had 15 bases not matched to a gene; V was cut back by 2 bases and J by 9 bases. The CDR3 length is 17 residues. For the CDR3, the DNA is TGTGCTAGTGGTTTGAAGACTACCGGGACTAGTTTCCCTGAGCAGTTCTTC. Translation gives CASGLKTTGTSFPEQFF.

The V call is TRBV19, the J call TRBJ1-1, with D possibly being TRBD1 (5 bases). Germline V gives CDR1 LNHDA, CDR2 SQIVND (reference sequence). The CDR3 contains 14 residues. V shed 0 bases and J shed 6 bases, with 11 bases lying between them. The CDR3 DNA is TGTGCCAGTAGTATAGACAGGGTAAGGGCTGAAGCTTTCTTT. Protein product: CASSIDRVRAEAFF.

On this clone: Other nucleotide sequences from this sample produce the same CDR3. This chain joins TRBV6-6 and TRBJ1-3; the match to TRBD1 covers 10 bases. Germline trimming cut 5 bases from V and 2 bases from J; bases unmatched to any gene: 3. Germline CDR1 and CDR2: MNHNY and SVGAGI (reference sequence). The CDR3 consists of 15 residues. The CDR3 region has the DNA TGTGCCAGCAGTCCGGGACAGGGGACTGGAAACACCATATATTTT. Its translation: CASSPGQGTGNTIYF.

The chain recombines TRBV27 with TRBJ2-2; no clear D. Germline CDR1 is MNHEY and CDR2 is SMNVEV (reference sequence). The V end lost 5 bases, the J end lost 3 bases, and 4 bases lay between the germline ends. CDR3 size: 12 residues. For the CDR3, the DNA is TGTGCCAGCAGTCGGTACACCGGGGAGCTGTTTTTT. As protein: CASSRYTGELFF.

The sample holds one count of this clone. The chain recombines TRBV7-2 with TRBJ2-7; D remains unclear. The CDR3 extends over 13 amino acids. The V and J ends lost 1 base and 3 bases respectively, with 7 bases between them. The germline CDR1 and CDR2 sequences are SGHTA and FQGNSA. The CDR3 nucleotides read TGTGCCAGCAGCTTAGTCGCTAGCTACGAGCAGTACTTC. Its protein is CASSLVASYEQYF.

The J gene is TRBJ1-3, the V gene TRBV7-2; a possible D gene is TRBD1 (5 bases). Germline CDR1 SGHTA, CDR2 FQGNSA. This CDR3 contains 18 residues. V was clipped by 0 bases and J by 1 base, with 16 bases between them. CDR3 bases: TGTGCCAGCAGCTTAGCCCCAACAGGAGCTAGATCTGGAAACACCATATATTTT. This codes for CASSLAPTGARSGNTIYF.

DNA of the CDR3: TGTGCCAGCAGTTTATGGGCAGGGTACTACGAGCAGTACTTC. Residues: CASSLWAGYYEQYF. The V call is TRBV27, the J call TRBJ2-7; D may be TRBD1 (5 bases). CDR1 MNHEY and CDR2 SMNVEV come from the germline V gene (reference sequence). V lost 1 base, J lost 3 bases, and 10 bases lay in between. The CDR3 loop spans 14 amino acids.

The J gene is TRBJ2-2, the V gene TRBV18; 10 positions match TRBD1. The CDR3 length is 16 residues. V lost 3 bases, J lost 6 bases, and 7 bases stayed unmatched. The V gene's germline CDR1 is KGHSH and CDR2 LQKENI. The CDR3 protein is CASSPSGQGGAGELFF. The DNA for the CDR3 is TGTGCCAGCTCACCCAGTGGACAGGGGGGAGCCGGGGAGCTGTTTTTT.

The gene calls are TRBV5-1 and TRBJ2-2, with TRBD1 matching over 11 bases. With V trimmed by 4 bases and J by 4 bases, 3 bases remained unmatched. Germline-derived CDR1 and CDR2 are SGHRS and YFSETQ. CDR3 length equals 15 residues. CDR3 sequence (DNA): TGCGCCAGCAGCCTAGGGACAGGGGGCACCGGGGAGCTGTTTTTT. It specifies CASSLGTGGTGELFF.

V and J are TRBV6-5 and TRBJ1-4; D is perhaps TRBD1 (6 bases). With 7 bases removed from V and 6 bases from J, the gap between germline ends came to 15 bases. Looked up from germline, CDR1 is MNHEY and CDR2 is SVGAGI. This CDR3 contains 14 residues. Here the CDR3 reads CASNAGQNHEKLFF. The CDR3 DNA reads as TGTGCCAGCAATGCCGGACAGAACCATGAAAAACTGTTTTTT.

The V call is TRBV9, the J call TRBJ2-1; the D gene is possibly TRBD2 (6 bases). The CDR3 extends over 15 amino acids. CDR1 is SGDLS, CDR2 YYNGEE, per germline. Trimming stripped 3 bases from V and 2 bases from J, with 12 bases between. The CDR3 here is CASSGRLATYNEQFF. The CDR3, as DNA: TGTGCCAGCAGCGGGCGGCTAGCGACCTACAATGAGCAGTTCTTC.

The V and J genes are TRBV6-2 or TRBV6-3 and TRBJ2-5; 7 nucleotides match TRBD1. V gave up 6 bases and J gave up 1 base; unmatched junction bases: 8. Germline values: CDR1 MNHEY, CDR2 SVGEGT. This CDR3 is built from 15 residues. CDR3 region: CASSGTESLQETQYF. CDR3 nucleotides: TGTGCCAGCAGCGGGACAGAGAGCCTCCAAGAGACCCAGTACTTC.

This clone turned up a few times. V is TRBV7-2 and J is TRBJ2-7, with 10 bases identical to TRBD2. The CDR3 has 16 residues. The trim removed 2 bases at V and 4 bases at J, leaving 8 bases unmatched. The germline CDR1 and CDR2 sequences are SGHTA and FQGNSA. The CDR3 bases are TGTGCCAGCAGCTTAATAGCGGGAGGCAGTGGGTACGAGCAGTACTTC. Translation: CASSLIAGGSGYEQYF.

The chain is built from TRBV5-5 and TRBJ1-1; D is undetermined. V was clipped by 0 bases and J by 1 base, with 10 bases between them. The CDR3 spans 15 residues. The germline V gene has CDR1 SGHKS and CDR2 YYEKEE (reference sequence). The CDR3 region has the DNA TGTGCCAGCAGCTTGGTGAGTAGACAGAACACTGAAGCTTTCTTT. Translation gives CASSLVSRQNTEAFF.

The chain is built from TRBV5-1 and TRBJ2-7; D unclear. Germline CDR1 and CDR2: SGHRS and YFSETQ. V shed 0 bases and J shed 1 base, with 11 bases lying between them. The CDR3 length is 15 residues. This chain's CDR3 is CASSLGGDLSYEQYF. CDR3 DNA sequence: TGCGCCAGCAGCTTGGGAGGAGACCTTTCCTACGAGCAGTACTTC.

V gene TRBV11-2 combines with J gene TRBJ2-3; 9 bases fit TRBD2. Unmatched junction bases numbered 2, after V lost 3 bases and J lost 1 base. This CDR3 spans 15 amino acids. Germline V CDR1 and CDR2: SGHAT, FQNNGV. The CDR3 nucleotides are TGTGCCAGCAGCTTCCGGACTAGCGGCACAGATACGCAGTATTTT. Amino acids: CASSFRTSGTDTQYF.